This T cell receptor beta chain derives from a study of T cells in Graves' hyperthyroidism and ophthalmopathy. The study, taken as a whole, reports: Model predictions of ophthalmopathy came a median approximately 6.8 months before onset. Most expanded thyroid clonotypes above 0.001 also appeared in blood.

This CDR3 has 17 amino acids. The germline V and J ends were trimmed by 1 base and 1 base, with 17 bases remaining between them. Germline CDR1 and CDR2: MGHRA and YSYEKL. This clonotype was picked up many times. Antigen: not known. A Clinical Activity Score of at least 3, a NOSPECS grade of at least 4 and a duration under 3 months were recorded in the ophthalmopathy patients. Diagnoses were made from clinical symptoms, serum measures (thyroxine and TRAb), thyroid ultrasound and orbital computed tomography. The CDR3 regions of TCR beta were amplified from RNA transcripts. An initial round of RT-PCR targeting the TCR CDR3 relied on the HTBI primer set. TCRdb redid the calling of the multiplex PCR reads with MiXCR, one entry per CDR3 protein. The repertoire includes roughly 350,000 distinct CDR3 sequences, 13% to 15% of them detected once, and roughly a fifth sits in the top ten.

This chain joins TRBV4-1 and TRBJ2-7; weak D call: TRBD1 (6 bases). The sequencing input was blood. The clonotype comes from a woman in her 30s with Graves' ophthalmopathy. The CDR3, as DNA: TGCGCCAGCAGCCAAGGAAACAGGGTTGATGAATCCTACGAGCAGTACTTC. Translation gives CASSQGNRVDESYEQYF.